A single sample gave rise to the 24 T cell receptor beta chains below, sequenced in a study of a mutant IDH1 vaccine in newly diagnosed glioma. No antigen has been identified for these receptors. Method: immunoSEQ multiplex PCR; TCRdb's copy keeps in-frame clones and lacks some. The profile shows over 30,000 clones, roughly 54% of them singletons. Stated time point: week 5, during vaccination. Vaccinated patients received 300 ug of mutant IDH1 20-mer peptide per dose, with topical imiquimod. The sample was PBMCs, taken from a glioma patient whose treatment included an IDH1 peptide vaccine. These receptors were taken from a woman younger than 35 with glioma.

The chain recombines TRBV6-1 with TRBJ2-5; D gene unclear. Trimming took 4 bases from V and 1 from J, leaving 10 bases between them. The germline V gene has CDR1 MNHNS and CDR2 SASEGT. The CDR3 loop spans 14 amino acids. Written as DNA, the CDR3 is TGTGCCAGCAGTGCGATTGGATCCCAAGAGACCCAGTACTTC. It translates to CASSAIGSQETQYF.

This clone turned up a few times. The chain is built from TRBV30 and TRBJ1-5, with D possibly TRBD1 on 5 matching bases. Trimming pared 5 bases from V and 4 bases from J, leaving 15 bases between. The germline gives CDR1 GTSNPN, CDR2 SVGIG (reference sequence). This CDR3 has 14 residues. CDR3 region: CAWEEGRTNQPQHF. CDR3 nucleotides: TGTGCCTGGGAGGAGGGCCGGACAAATCAGCCCCAGCATTTT.

This chain links TRBV18 with TRBJ2-2; D unresolved. The CDR3 is 14 amino acids. V lost 0 bases and J lost 6, with 8 bases in between. Germline V gives CDR1 KGHSH, CDR2 LQKENI. CDR3 protein: CASSPPMVAGELFF. The CDR3, as DNA: TGTGCCAGCTCACCACCTATGGTGGCCGGGGAGCTGTTTTTT.

The chain couples TRBV9 to TRBJ2-1, with unresolved D. The CDR3 length is 12 residues. V was shortened by 0 bases and J by 9 bases, with 7 bases between the two germline ends. The V gene's germline CDR1 is SGDLS and CDR2 YYNGEE. CDR3 sequence (DNA): TGTGCCAGCAGCGTAGATGTAGGTGAGCAGTTCTTC. Amino acid sequence: CASSVDVGEQFF.

This clone showed up many times. The genes are TRBV6-1 and TRBJ2-7; D ambiguous. V dropped 0 bases and J dropped 1 base, with 13 bases sitting between them. The germline CDR1 and CDR2 sequences are MNHNS and SASEGT. This CDR3 is 16 amino acids long. In DNA, the CDR3 is TGTGCCAGCAGTGAAGCCGATCTACCAGGTTCCTACGAGCAGTACTTC. Translation: CASSEADLPGSYEQYF.

The chain combines TRBV11-2 with TRBJ1-2; 7 nucleotides agree with TRBD1. The CDR3 is 17 amino acids. With 1 base clipped from V and 6 bases from J, the junction kept 14 bases outside the gene matches. Germline CDR1 is SGHAT and CDR2 is FQNNGV. CDR3 sequence (DNA): TGTGCCAGCAGCTTAGTCGGGGAGGGGGCGCTCGGAAATGGCTACACCTTC. This translates into CASSLVGEGALGNGYTF.

V gene TRBV29-1 combines with J gene TRBJ2-7, with D unresolved. CDR1 SQVTM and CDR2 ANQGSEA come from the germline V gene. V was clipped by 0 bases and J by 0 bases, with 3 bases between them. CDR3 length: 12 amino acids. CDR3 in amino acids: CSVEDSSYEQYF. CDR3 bases: TGCAGCGTTGAAGACAGCTCCTACGAGCAGTACTTC.

Only a few counts were recorded for this clone. The chain is built from TRBV7-2 and TRBJ2-7; 9 positions match TRBD2. This CDR3 is built from 15 residues. V dropped 2 bases and J dropped 0; count of bases not matched to a gene: 2. Germline-derived CDR1 and CDR2 are SGHTA and FQGNSA. As DNA, the CDR3 is TGTGCCAGCAGCTTAAGCGGGAGGTCCTCCTACGAGCAGTACTTC. Its protein is CASSLSGRSSYEQYF.

CDR3 DNA: TGCGCCAGCAGCCAAGAGTTCCGAGCGGGAGGCCATAAAAGCTCCTACAATGAGCAGTTCTTC. It yields the protein CASSQEFRAGGHKSSYNEQFF. The rearrangement links TRBV4-3 to TRBJ2-1; TRBD2 aligns across 9 bases. This CDR3 has 21 residues. V lost 0 bases, J lost 0 bases, and 15 bases stayed unmatched. Germline loops: CDR1 LGHNA, CDR2 YSLEER.

The chain carries TRBV10-3 and TRBJ2-6; D may be TRBD1 (6 bases). CDR1 is ENHRY and CDR2 is SYGVKD in the germline V gene. The CDR3 has 14 amino acids. Trimming cost V 10 bases and J 2 bases, with 12 bases left between them. DNA of the CDR3: TGTGCCACTAACAGGGAGCCTGGGGCCAACGTCCTGACTTTC. It is translated as CATNREPGANVLTF.

The rearrangement links TRBV4-2 to TRBJ1-6; D not certain. V was shortened by 5 bases and J by 9 bases, with 20 bases between the two germline ends. Germline V gene data show CDR1 as LGHNA and CDR2 as YNFKEQ. The CDR3 extends over 16 amino acids. The CDR3 is CASSFSPSAGGSPLHF. The CDR3 nucleotides are TGTGCCAGCAGCTTCTCCCCCTCAGCCGGCGGTTCACCCCTCCACTTT.

J is TRBJ2-5 and V is TRBV30; a weak D match, TRBD2 (5 bases). The DNA end favors TRBJ2-7, so the J call may be wrong. There are 12 residues in the CDR3. In germline, CDR1 is GTSNPN, CDR2 SVGIG (reference sequence). In nucleotides, the CDR3 is TGTGCCTGGAGATACGGGGTCCACGAGCAGTACTTC. Translating gives CAWRYGVHEQYF.

This rearrangement joins TRBV6-1 to TRBJ2-5; D gene unclear. Germline V gene sequence: CDR1 MNHNS, CDR2 SASEGT. The V end lost 6 bases, the J end lost 4 bases, and 15 bases lay between the germline ends. The length of the CDR3 is 14 residues. In DNA, the CDR3 is TGTGCCAGCAGACTTCTAGAAACCCCAGAGACCCAGTACTTC. It translates to CASRLLETPETQYF.

In nucleotides, the CDR3 is TGTGCCAGCAGCCCGGGACTAGCGGTCAATGAGCAGTTCTTC. Translated: CASSPGLAVNEQFF. The chain has TRBV7-2 and TRBJ2-1; 11 nucleotides match TRBD2. CDR3 length equals 14 residues. The trim removed 5 bases at V and 6 bases at J, leaving 3 bases unmatched. Germline V gene lookup returns CDR1 SGHTA and CDR2 FQGNSA.

There are a few counts of this clone. The rearrangement links TRBV5-1 to TRBJ2-6; possibly TRBD1 for D (6 bases). The ends were cut back, 2 bases at V and 0 bases at J, with 15 bases in the middle. The CDR3 consists of 18 residues. CDR1 is SGHRS, CDR2 YFSETQ, per germline. In DNA, the CDR3 is TGCGCCAGCAGCTTTGGGGCTACAGGGAGCTCTGGGGCCAACGTCCTGACTTTC. Encoded protein: CASSFGATGSSGANVLTF.

Comment on this clone: This specimen includes other DNA sequences encoding the same CDR3. The V gene is TRBV5-4, the J gene TRBJ1-1, with 10 bases lining up with TRBD1. The V gene end was trimmed by 3 bases and the J gene end by 5 bases; junction bases not matched to a gene: 4. This CDR3 comprises 14 residues. Germline CDR1 and CDR2: SGHNT and YYREEE (reference sequence). The CDR3 loop is CASSSGTGETEAFF. In nucleotides, the CDR3 is TGTGCCAGCAGCTCGGGGACAGGGGAGACTGAAGCTTTCTTT.

On this clone: A read error may produce the germline difference seen at one junction end. The gene calls are TRBV7-7 and TRBJ2-5; 15 nucleotides line up with TRBD2. CDR3 size: 15 residues. Germline V lookup: CDR1 SSHAT, CDR2 FNYEAQ (reference sequence). CDR3 loop: CASSTGLAGGRTQYF. CDR3 DNA sequence: TGTGCTAGCAGCACCGGACTAGCGGGGGGGCGGACCCAGTACTTC.

The chain has TRBV7-9 and TRBJ2-7; D is ambiguous. V was trimmed by 2 bases and J by 0 bases, leaving 8 bases between them. CDR1 is SEHNR and CDR2 is FQNEAQ in the germline V gene (reference sequence). This CDR3 contains 14 residues. The DNA for the CDR3 is TGTGCCAGCAGCTTATCGGAGATCTCCTACGAGCAGTACTTC. It specifies CASSLSEISYEQYF.

The chain is built from TRBV30 and TRBJ2-2; a weak D match, TRBD1 (5 bases). The CDR3 spans 15 residues. Germline CDR1 reads GTSNPN; CDR2 reads SVGIG (reference sequence). V lost 8 bases to trimming and J lost 5 bases, with 21 bases between them. CDR3 region: CAGRTGVTLTGELFF. Written as DNA, the CDR3 is TGTGCCGGACGAACAGGAGTCACCCTTACCGGGGAGCTGTTTTTT. Combining the CDR3 with reference TRBV30 and TRBJ2-2 gives the whole variable domain SQTIHQWPATLVQPVGSPLSLECTVEGTSNPNLYWYRQAAGRGLQLLFYSVGIGQISSEVPQNLSASRPQDRQFILSSKKLLLSDSGFYLCAGRTGVTLTGELFFGEGSRLTVL.

The chain couples TRBV4-3 to TRBJ1-1; possibly TRBD1 for D (5 bases). V was pared by 0 bases and J by 1 base, with 9 bases between. The CDR3 covers 15 residues. CDR1 LGHNA and CDR2 YSLEER come from the germline V gene. CDR3 DNA: TGCGCCAGCAGCCAAGATTGGGGGGGGAACACTGAAGCTTTCTTT. Protein sequence: CASSQDWGGNTEAFF.

This clone was observed a few times. The chain has TRBV2 and TRBJ1-4; D gene ambiguous. This CDR3 is built from 16 residues. Trimming stripped 6 bases from V and 0 bases from J, with 14 bases between. Germline CDR1 and CDR2: SNHLY and FYNNEI. CDR3 residues: CASSQTGPATNEKLFF. In DNA, the CDR3 is TGTGCCAGCAGCCAAACGGGCCCAGCAACTAATGAAAAACTGTTTTTT.

This chain uses TRBV4-2 with TRBJ1-1; TRBD1 agrees at 8 bases. This CDR3 is 16 amino acids long. In germline, CDR1 is LGHNA, CDR2 YNFKEQ. J was trimmed by 0 bases and V by 1 base; bases with no gene match: 4. The DNA of the CDR3 is TGTGCCAGCAGCCAAGCCTCAGGGGGCATGAACACTGAAGCTTTCTTT. Translation gives CASSQASGGMNTEAFF.

The chain carries TRBV11-2 and TRBJ2-6; a possible D gene is TRBD1 (5 bases). The germline V and J ends were trimmed by 0 bases and 0 bases, with 12 bases remaining between them. The CDR3 is 18 residues long. Germline V gene sequence: CDR1 SGHAT, CDR2 FQNNGV. CDR3 sequence reads: CASSLEFGAISGANVLTF. The CDR3 bases are TGTGCCAGCAGCTTAGAGTTTGGGGCAATCTCTGGGGCCAACGTCCTGACTTTC. Looking up the rest from reference TRBV11-2 and TRBJ2-6 gives the full variable domain: EAGVAQSPRYKIIEKRQSVAFWCNPISGHATLYWYQQILGQGPKLLIQFQNNGVVDDSQLPKDRFSAERLKGVDSTLKIQPAKLEDSAVYLCASSLEFGAISGANVLTFGAGSRLTVL.

This clone is labeled medium-sized. The gene calls are TRBV11-2 and TRBJ1-1; D gene uncertain. The length of the CDR3 is 13 residues. V lost 0 bases and J 10 bases, leaving 12 bases between the germline ends. Germline V gene data show CDR1 as SGHAT and CDR2 as FQNNGV. CDR3 nucleotide sequence: TGTGCCAGCAGCTTAGATGACTCGAGTGGAGCTTTCTTT. Its translation is CASSLDDSSGAFF.